This T cell receptor beta chain was retrieved from a study of post-analysis software for immune sequencing data (dated by TCRdb to between 2015 and 2017). Broadly, across the study: Relapsing-remitting, secondary progressive and progressive-relapsing multiple sclerosis were recorded as disease courses, and subtype annotation was lacking for some patients. A subset of samples was prepared in parallel using single-end sample barcoding, then pooled and co-amplified after Illumina adapter ligation. The patient repertoires were set against roughly eleven previously published healthy control repertoires from donors whose ages ranged from 6 to 25 years. Paper-wide results and their limitations: Multiple sclerosis patients had significantly lower normalized Chao1 diversity than controls, a result that suggests substantial peripheral T-cell clonal expansion. The multiple sclerosis patient group was slightly younger than the control group. Direct clustering with F measure revealed strong co-clustering of samples prepared in the same batch, which led to a batch-effect correction. Significantly higher frequencies in patients than in controls were found for roughly 5 TRBV segments, including TRBV5-6, TRBV5-1 and TRBV20-1.

This clonotype was seen a handful of times. The antigen it binds to is not known. It has no much larger one-base neighbor in the sample; base qualities were not kept. Libraries came from PCR. The listed sequencing device is Illumina HiSeq 2500. To reduce PCR and sequencing biases, unique molecular identifiers were built into the TCR beta cDNA libraries. Every 1 to 10 million input T cells yielded 500,000 or so cDNA molecules, meaning each molecule approximated one T cell. Patient libraries were prepared and sequenced with the same protocol used for the earlier healthy control dataset. Within a given batch, samples were prepared together, multiplexed and sequenced on the same HiSeq lane. The original pipeline was this. MIGEC handled the raw barcoded reads, throwing out single-read molecular identifier groups before consensus assembly and CDR3 extraction. VDJtools was used for post-analysis of the clonotype tables, with diversity normalized by down-sampling every dataset to the smallest sample size. In repertoire overlap clustering, CDR3 amino acid sequences, but not nucleotide sequences, were matched to correct batch-related cross-sample contamination. TCRdb cleaned the public reads at Q25 with fastp, built clones with MiXCR and kept in-frame beta chains. CDR3 protein duplicates are merged, each entry listing the most common genes and DNA. These V and J calls are TCRdb output, not the study's own analysis. The sample contains some 500,000 distinct CDR3 sequences, roughly 45% of them found a single time. About 12% of the sample comes from the top ten.

Based on the germline V gene (reference sequence), the CDR1 and CDR2 sequences are MNHNY and SVGAGI. Inclusive of the bounding cysteine and phenylalanine, the CDR3 is 13 residues long. Only the CDR3 region is kept as DNA, spanning 39 bases read in frame from base 1. V is reduced by 2 bases and J by 6 bases, leaving a spacing of 8 bases between them. To demonstrate the VDJtools post-analysis software, TCR beta repertoires were profiled from the peripheral blood of more than ten young patients with multiple sclerosis. Multiple sclerosis patients were children and adolescents aged roughly 6 to 17 years.

The clonotype was recovered from a girl aged 10-17 years with multiple sclerosis. The sample consisted of blood. In this chain, TRBV6-6 is recombined with TRBJ1-5, with the D gene too uncertain to name. CDR3 loop: CASSYIGSQPQHF. The DNA is TGTGCCAGCAGTTACATTGGCAGTCAGCCCCAGCATTTT.